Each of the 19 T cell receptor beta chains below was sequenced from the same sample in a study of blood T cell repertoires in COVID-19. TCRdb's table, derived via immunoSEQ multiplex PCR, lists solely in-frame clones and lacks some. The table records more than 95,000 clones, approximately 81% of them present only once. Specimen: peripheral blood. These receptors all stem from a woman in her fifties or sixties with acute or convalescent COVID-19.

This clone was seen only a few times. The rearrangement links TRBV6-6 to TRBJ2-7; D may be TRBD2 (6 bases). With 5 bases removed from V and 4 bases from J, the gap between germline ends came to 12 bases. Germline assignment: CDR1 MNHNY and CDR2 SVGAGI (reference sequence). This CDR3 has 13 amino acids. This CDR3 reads CASSPRRGYEQYF. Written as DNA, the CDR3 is TGTGCCAGCAGTCCCAGGAGGGGATACGAGCAGTACTTC.

The CDR3 reads CASSVVAAGVSTQYF. The CDR3 DNA reads TGTGCCAGCAGCGTAGTAGCAGCGGGAGTGTCGACGCAGTATTTT. The J gene is TRBJ2-3, the V gene TRBV9; 8 bases match TRBD2. With V trimmed by 0 bases and J by 9 bases, 9 bases remained unmatched. CDR1 and CDR2 (germline): SGDLS, YYNGEE. CDR3 length: 15 residues.

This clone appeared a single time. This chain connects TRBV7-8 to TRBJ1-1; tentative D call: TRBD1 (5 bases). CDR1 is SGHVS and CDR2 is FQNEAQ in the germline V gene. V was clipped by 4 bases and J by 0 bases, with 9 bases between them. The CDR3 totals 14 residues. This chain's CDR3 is CASSSGHMNTEAFF. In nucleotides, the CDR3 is TGTGCCAGCAGCTCCGGACACATGAACACTGAAGCTTTCTTT.

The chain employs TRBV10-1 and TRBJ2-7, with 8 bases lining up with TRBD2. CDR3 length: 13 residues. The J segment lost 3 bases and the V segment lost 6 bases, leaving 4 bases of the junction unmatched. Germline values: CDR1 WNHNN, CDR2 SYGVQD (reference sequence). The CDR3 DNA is TGCGCCAGCAGCCCGGGACTAGACTACGAGCAGTACTTC. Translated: CASSPGLDYEQYF.

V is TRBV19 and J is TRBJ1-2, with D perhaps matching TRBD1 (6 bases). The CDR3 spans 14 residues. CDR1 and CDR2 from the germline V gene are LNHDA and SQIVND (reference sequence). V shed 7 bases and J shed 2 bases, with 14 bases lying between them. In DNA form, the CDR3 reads TGTGCCAGTAAGAACGCTCAGGGGAACTATGGCTACACCTTC. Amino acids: CASKNAQGNYGYTF.

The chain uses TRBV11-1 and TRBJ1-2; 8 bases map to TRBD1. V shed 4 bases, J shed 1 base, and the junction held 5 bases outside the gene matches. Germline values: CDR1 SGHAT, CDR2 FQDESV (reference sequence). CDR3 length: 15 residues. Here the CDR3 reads CASSWQGANNYGYTF. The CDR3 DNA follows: TGTGCCAGCAGCTGGCAGGGGGCTAATAACTATGGCTACACCTTC.

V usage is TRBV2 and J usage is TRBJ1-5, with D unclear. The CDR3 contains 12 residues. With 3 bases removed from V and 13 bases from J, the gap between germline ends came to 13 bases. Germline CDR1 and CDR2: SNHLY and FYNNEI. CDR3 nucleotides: TGTGCCAGCAGTGAGATACGCCCCCAGCAGCATTTT. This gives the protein CASSEIRPQQHF.

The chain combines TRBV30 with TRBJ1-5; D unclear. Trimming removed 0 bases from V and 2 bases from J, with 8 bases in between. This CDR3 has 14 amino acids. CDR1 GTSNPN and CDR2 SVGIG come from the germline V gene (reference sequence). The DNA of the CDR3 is TGTGCCTGGAGTGTAAGCGGGCGCAATCAGCCCCAGCATTTT. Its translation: CAWSVSGRNQPQHF.

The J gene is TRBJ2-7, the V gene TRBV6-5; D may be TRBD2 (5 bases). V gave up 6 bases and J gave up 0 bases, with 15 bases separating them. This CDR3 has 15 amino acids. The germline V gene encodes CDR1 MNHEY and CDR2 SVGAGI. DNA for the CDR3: TGTGCCAGCAGCGTTAGCGCGCAAATCTCCTACGAGCAGTACTTC. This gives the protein CASSVSAQISYEQYF.

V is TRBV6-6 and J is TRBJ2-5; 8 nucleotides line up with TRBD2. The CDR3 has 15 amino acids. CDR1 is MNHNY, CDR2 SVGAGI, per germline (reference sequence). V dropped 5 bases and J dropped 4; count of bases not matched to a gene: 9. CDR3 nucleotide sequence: TGTGCCAGCAGTAATACGGGGACTAGTCGAGAGACCCAGTACTTC. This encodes CASSNTGTSRETQYF.

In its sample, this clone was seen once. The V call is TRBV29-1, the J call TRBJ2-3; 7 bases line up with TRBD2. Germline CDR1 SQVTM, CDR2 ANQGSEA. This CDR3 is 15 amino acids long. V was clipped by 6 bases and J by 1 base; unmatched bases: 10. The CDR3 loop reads CSVGEGKTGTDTQYF. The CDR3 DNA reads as TGCAGCGTGGGGGAGGGGAAAACGGGCACAGATACGCAGTATTTT.

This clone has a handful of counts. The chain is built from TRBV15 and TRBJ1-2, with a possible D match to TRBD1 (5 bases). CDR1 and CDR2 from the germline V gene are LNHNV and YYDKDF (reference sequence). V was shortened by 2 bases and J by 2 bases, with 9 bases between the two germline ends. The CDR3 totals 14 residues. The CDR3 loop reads CATSRPPGNYGYTF. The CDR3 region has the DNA TGTGCCACCAGCAGACCCCCAGGGAACTATGGCTACACCTTC.

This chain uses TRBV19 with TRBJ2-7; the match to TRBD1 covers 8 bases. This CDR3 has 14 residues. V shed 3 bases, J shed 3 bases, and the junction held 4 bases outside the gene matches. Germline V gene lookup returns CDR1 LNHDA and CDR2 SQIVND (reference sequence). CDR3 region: CASSIGTGVYEQYF. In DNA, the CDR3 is TGTGCCAGTAGTATCGGGACAGGTGTCTACGAGCAGTACTTC.

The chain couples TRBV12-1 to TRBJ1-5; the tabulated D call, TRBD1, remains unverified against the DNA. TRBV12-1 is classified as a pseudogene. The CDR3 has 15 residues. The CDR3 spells CASSVSGTGDQPQHF. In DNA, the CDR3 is TGTGCCAGCAGCGTGTCCGGGACAGGGGATCAGCCCCAGCATTTT.

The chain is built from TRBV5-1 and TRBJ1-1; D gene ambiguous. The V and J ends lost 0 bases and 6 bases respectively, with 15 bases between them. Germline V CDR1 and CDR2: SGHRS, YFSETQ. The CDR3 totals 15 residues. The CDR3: CASSLELGGKPEAFF. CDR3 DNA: TGCGCCAGCAGCTTGGAGCTGGGAGGAAAGCCTGAAGCTTTCTTT.

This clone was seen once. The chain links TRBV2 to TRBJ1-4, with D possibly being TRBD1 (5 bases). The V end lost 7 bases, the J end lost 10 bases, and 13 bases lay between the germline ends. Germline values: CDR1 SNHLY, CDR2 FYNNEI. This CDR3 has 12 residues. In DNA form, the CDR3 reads TGTGCCAGCACTCTCCCGGGGGGAAAACTGTTTTTT. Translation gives CASTLPGGKLFF.

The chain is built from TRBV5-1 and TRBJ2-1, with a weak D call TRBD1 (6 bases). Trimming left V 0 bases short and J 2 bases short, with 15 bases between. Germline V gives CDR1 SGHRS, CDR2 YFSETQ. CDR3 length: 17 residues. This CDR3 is CASSLAFGDKAYNEQFF. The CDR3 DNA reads TGCGCCAGCAGCTTGGCTTTTGGGGACAAGGCCTACAATGAGCAGTTCTTC.

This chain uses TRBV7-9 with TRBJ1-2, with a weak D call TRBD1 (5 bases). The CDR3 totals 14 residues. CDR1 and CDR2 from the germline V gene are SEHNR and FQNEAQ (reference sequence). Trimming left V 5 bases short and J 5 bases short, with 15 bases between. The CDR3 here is CASSKADRDYGYTF. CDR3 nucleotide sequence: TGTGCCAGCAGCAAAGCTGACAGAGATTATGGCTACACCTTC.

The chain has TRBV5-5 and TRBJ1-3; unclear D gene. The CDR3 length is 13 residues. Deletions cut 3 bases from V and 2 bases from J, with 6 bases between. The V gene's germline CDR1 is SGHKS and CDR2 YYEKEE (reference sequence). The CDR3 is CASSSSPGNTIYF. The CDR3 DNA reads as TGTGCCAGCAGCTCCTCTCCTGGAAACACCATATATTTT. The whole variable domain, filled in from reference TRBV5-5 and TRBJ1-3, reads DAGVTQSPTHLIKTRGQQVTLRCSPISGHKSVSWYQQVLGQGPQFIFQYYEKEERGRGNFPDRFSARQFPNYSSELNVNALLLGDSALYLCASSSSPGNTIYFGEGSWLTVV.